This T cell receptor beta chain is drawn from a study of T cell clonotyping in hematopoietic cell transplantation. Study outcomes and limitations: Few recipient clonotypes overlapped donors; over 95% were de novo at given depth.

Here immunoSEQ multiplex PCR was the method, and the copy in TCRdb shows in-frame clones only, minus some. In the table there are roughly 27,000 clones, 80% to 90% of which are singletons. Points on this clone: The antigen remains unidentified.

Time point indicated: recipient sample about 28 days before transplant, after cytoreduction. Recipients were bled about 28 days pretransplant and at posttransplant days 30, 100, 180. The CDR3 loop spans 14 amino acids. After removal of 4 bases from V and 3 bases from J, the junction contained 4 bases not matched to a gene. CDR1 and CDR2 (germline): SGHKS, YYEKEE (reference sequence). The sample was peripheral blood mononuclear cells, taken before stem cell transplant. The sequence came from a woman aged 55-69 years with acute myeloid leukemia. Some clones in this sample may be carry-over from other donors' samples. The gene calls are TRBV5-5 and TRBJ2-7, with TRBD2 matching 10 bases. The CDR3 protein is CASSRGLADYEQYF. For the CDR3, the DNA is TGTGCCAGCAGCCGAGGACTAGCGGACTACGAGCAGTACTTC.